This is a list of T cell receptor beta chains from one sample in a study of T cell responses to AZD1222 COVID-19 vaccine. Profiling relied on immunoSEQ multiplex PCR, and the TCRdb table lists in-frame clones only, not all of them. This sample has roughly 110,000 clones, with 85% to 90% found just once. The sequencing here drew on peripheral blood, taken on day 0 of AZD1222 vaccination. These receptors all come from an adult in good health. Each CDR3 is given with its conserved first and last residue. Each record gives: clone size, D gene, J gene, V gene, CDR3 protein, CDR3 DNA. D genes are given only for firm matches. Not all rows give a size; the values are once, few, many and, for expanded clones, a class.

abundance: .; d_gene: .; j_gene: TRBJ1-2; v_gene: TRBV28; CDR3aa: CASTFLGRKGYTF; CDR3nt: TGTGCCAGCACCTTTCTCGGGAGGAAGGGCTACACCTTC
abundance: .; d_gene: .; j_gene: TRBJ2-7; v_gene: TRBV10-3; CDR3aa: CAISESGGYEQYF; CDR3nt: TGTGCCATCAGTGAAAGTGGCGGGTACGAGCAGTACTTC
abundance: .; d_gene: .; j_gene: TRBJ2-3; v_gene: TRBV6-2/TRBV6-3; CDR3aa: CASSSPSRRATDTQYF; CDR3nt: TGTGCCAGCAGCTCCCCAAGCCGTAGGGCCACAGATACGCAGTATTTT
abundance: .; d_gene: TRBD2; j_gene: TRBJ2-7; v_gene: TRBV9; CDR3aa: CASSVAASGSPYEQYF; CDR3nt: TGTGCCAGCAGCGTAGCTGCTAGCGGGAGCCCCTACGAGCAGTACTTC
abundance: once; d_gene: .; j_gene: TRBJ1-2; v_gene: TRBV7-9; CDR3aa: CASSPSSGPTYTF; CDR3nt: TGTGCCAGCTCGCCATCCTCAGGGCCTACCTACACCTTC
abundance: .; d_gene: .; j_gene: TRBJ2-7; v_gene: TRBV30; CDR3aa: CAWTSSRQRYEQYF; CDR3nt: TGTGCCTGGACCTCCTCGCGGCAGCGGTACGAGCAGTACTTC
abundance: .; d_gene: TRBD1; j_gene: TRBJ2-1; v_gene: TRBV12-3/TRBV12-4; CDR3aa: CASSPGTGSEQFF; CDR3nt: TGTGCCAGCAGTCCCGGGACAGGGAGTGAGCAGTTCTTC
abundance: .; d_gene: .; j_gene: TRBJ1-2; v_gene: TRBV5-6; CDR3aa: CASSLGVTGPSTDGYTF; CDR3nt: TGTGCCAGCAGCTTGGGTGTAACGGGACCCTCTACCGATGGCTACACCTTC
abundance: .; d_gene: TRBD1; j_gene: TRBJ1-5; v_gene: TRBV5-1; CDR3aa: CASSSGQGAMEPQHF; CDR3nt: TGCGCCAGCAGCTCTGGACAGGGGGCGATGGAGCCCCAGCATTTT
abundance: .; d_gene: .; j_gene: TRBJ1-1; v_gene: TRBV28; CDR3aa: CASSSSLTEAFF; CDR3nt: TGTGCCAGCAGTTCCAGCCTCACTGAAGCTTTCTTT
abundance: .; d_gene: .; j_gene: TRBJ2-1; v_gene: TRBV4-2; CDR3aa: CASSRPGQGSYNEQFF; CDR3nt: TGTGCCAGCAGCCGCCCCGGGCAGGGGTCCTACAATGAGCAGTTCTTC
abundance: few; d_gene: TRBD2; j_gene: TRBJ2-1; v_gene: TRBV4-2; CDR3aa: CASSRTSGRPPYEQFF; CDR3nt: TGTGCCAGCAGCCGCACTAGCGGGAGGCCCCCCTATGAGCAGTTCTTC
abundance: .; d_gene: TRBD2; j_gene: TRBJ2-1; v_gene: TRBV6-2/TRBV6-3; CDR3aa: CASSKLAGGFNEQFF; CDR3nt: TGTGCCAGCAGTAAACTAGCGGGAGGATTCAATGAGCAGTTCTTC
abundance: .; d_gene: .; j_gene: TRBJ1-4; v_gene: TRBV11-2; CDR3aa: CASSPRSGSLFF; CDR3nt: TGTGCCAGCAGCCCCCGGTCGGGGAGTCTGTTTTTT
abundance: .; d_gene: .; j_gene: TRBJ2-4; v_gene: TRBV14; CDR3aa: CASSQEGRGRNIQYF; CDR3nt: TGTGCCAGCAGCCAAGAAGGGAGAGGGAGGAACATTCAGTACTTC
abundance: few; d_gene: .; j_gene: TRBJ2-5; v_gene: TRBV24-1; CDR3aa: CATEPGTEETQYF; CDR3nt: TGTGCCACCGAGCCAGGCACGGAAGAGACCCAGTACTTC
abundance: once; d_gene: .; j_gene: TRBJ1-2; v_gene: TRBV10-1; CDR3aa: CASRQAVNYGYTF; CDR3nt: TGCGCCAGCAGGCAGGCTGTTAACTATGGCTACACCTTC
abundance: .; d_gene: TRBD1; j_gene: TRBJ1-5; v_gene: TRBV2; CDR3aa: CASSRDRGNQPQHF; CDR3nt: TGTGCCAGCAGTAGGGACAGGGGGAATCAGCCCCAGCATTTT
abundance: .; d_gene: .; j_gene: TRBJ2-7; v_gene: TRBV12-3/TRBV12-4; CDR3aa: CASSTGQSYEQYF; CDR3nt: TGTGCCAGCAGTACAGGACAGTCCTACGAGCAGTACTTC
abundance: .; d_gene: .; j_gene: TRBJ2-3; v_gene: TRBV19; CDR3aa: CASTQGRGSDTQYF; CDR3nt: TGTGCCAGTACCCAAGGTCGGGGGTCAGATACGCAGTATTTT
abundance: .; d_gene: .; j_gene: TRBJ2-5; v_gene: TRBV6-5; CDR3aa: CASSRGLQETQYF; CDR3nt: TGTGCCAGCAGTCGGGGGCTACAAGAGACCCAGTACTTC
abundance: .; d_gene: .; j_gene: TRBJ2-1; v_gene: TRBV3-1/TRBV3-2; CDR3aa: CASSQVWGPSNEQFF; CDR3nt: TGTGCCAGCAGCCAGGTCTGGGGGCCGAGCAATGAGCAGTTCTTC
abundance: .; d_gene: .; j_gene: TRBJ1-4; v_gene: TRBV18; CDR3aa: CASSPPAPVEKLFF; CDR3nt: TGTGCCAGCTCTCCGCCGGCCCCGGTGGAAAAACTGTTTTTT
abundance: .; d_gene: TRBD1; j_gene: TRBJ1-5; v_gene: TRBV28; CDR3aa: CASRPGVRGRDQPQHF; CDR3nt: TGTGCCAGCAGACCTGGGGTCAGGGGGCGCGATCAGCCCCAGCATTTT
abundance: .; d_gene: .; j_gene: TRBJ1-1; v_gene: TRBV6-6; CDR3aa: CASSYGGVTEAFF; CDR3nt: TGTGCCAGCAGTTATGGGGGGGTCACTGAAGCTTTCTTT
abundance: .; d_gene: .; j_gene: TRBJ2-2; v_gene: TRBV5-1; CDR3aa: CASSAPGLKELFF; CDR3nt: TGCGCCAGCAGCGCCCCCGGGCTAAAGGAGCTGTTTTTT
abundance: .; d_gene: TRBD1; j_gene: TRBJ2-7; v_gene: TRBV29-1; CDR3aa: CSVGGQGVSSEQYF; CDR3nt: TGCAGCGTTGGGGGACAGGGAGTATCGAGCGAGCAGTACTTC
abundance: .; d_gene: .; j_gene: TRBJ2-5; v_gene: TRBV21-1; CDR3aa: CASSKVDREVKTQYF; CDR3nt: TGTGCCAGCAGCAAAGTAGACAGGGAGGTGAAGACCCAGTACTTC